A selection of T cell receptor beta chains follows, all from one sample in a study of cytomegalovirus exposure and HLA in healthy donors. Assay used: immunoSEQ multiplex PCR; TCRdb lists only in-frame clones, some missing. The sample lists about 110,000 clones, 90% to 97% occurring once. The sequenced sample consisted of PBMCs. Every receptor here comes from a woman in her late teens or twenties in good health and CMV-seronegative. The conserved cysteine and the conserved F or W are not part of the CDR3 here.

>TRBV5-1|TRBJ2-3
ASSLARTGGLDTQY
>TRBV28|TRBJ1-5
ASLSGVNQPQH
>TRBV10-3|TRBJ2-7
AISSDRGISYEQY
>TRBV30|TRBJ1-1
AWRLRTAMNTEAF
>TRBV7-8|TRBJ2-7
ASSLPPPVSYEQY
>TRBV7-8|TRBJ1-2
ASSLGGGAGYT
>TRBV5-6|TRBJ1-2
ASSLVDSPNYGYT
>TRBV2|TRBJ2-1
ASSVGQGINEQF
>TRBV18|TRBJ2-2
ASTGDTGELF
>TRBV5-1|TRBJ2-2
ASSEGQTGTGELF
>TRBV7-8|TRBJ2-1
ASTYFHNEQF
>TRBV6-1|TRBJ2-3
ASSRVGGGTDTQY
>TRBV5-1|TRBJ2-7
ASSLGHEQY
>TRBV7-2|TRBJ2-5
ASSSQTGSQETQY
>TRBV19|TRBJ1-1
TSSRTGNTEAF
>TRBV6-5|TRBJ2-1
ASSSRRTSGGNEQF
>TRBV9|TRBJ1-6
ASSPTQLNSPLH
>TRBV7-9|TRBJ2-3
ASSLEGNTDTQY
>TRBV9|TRBJ2-1
ASSVAGDRWGEQF
>TRBV10-2|TRBJ1-2
ASSGGTHYGYT
>TRBV19|TRBJ2-3
ASSIGLMTVSTDTQY
>TRBV7-2|TRBJ2-1
ASSLERGNNEQF
>TRBV7-9|TRBJ2-7
ASSLAFGTPNPD
>TRBV9|TRBJ2-5
ASSVSAGQETQY
>TRBV6-6|TRBJ1-1
ASSYTALRGTEAF
>TRBV5-1|TRBJ1-5
ASSLGETGQPQH
>TRBV11-3|TRBJ2-7
ASSLRVLPYEQY
>TRBV10-3|TRBJ1-5
AISESAGGTVTQPQH
>TRBV19|TRBJ1-1
ASSMGKRRDAEAF
>TRBV7-9|TRBJ2-7
ASSLGTGVYEQY
>TRBV27|TRBJ1-4
ASSSEGARNEKLF
>TRBV2|TRBJ1-1
ASREDRPNTEAF
>TRBV13|TRBJ1-6
ASSAGLLNSPLH
>TRBV2|TRBJ1-1
ASRVTGSNTEAF
>TRBV2|TRBJ1-1
ASNHGLMNTEAF
>TRBV30|TRBJ2-7
AWRNGGPPEQY